This T cell receptor beta chain was identified during a study of shared clonotypes between healthy human individuals (dated by TCRdb to the early 2020s). Looking at the study overall: The cohort included three men and a couple of women between 18 and 49 years of age. Libraries were prepared and TCR repertoires were sequenced by different laboratories using diverse techniques, in order to increase sequencing depth and limit assay-specific biases. Per donor, leukapheresis produced somewhere between about 0.85 and 10 billion PBMCs. For each donor, CD4 naive and CD4 memory were each given three plates, CD8 naive was given two plates, and CD8 memory was given one plate. Blood TCR repertoires of five healthy adults were deeply sequenced to estimate repertoire size and the extent of clonotype sharing between individuals. Results the study describes overall, beyond this receptor: Even with the large sequencing depth, rarefaction of the sorted-subset datasets indicated that sequencing was incomplete. Sharing across a handful of donors was observed for approximately 5% of naive CD4, 3.5% of naive CD8, about 2.3% of memory CD4, and about 0.39% of memory CD8 clonotypes. Because the study included a small number of donors, the genetic and exposure-history diversity represented was limited. Larger estimated clonotype richness was generally found for naive subsets than for memory subsets. Pairwise subsampling led to the expectation that sequencing depth would affect the degree of clonotype sharing among donors. Compared with non-shared clonotypes, clonotypes shared by all four sorted-subset donors had higher generation probabilities. Sampling was limited to blood, and TCR repertoires in tissue likely differ from TCR repertoires in blood.

Donors were healthy HIV-negative adults with no recently reported acute infections or vaccinations. Every donor was a Caucasian adult residing in Nashville, Tennessee, USA. CD4+ T cells were enriched by magnetic negative selection, after which naive cells were positively selected on CD45RA and the negative fraction was taken as the memory subset. Blood was collected by leukapheresis, and PBMCs were isolated by Ficoll-Histopaque density gradient centrifugation and then cryopreserved in liquid nitrogen vapor phase. Analytical flow cytometry was used to check the purity and quantity of each magnetically sorted T cell population. From each sorted fraction, genomic DNA was isolated and quantified by UV absorbance on a Nanodrop 2000c. The CDR1 and CDR2 encoded by the germline V gene (reference sequence) are LNHDA and SQIVND. V sheds 5 bases and J sheds 1 base, leaving 16 bases between their ends. The CDR3 measures 16 amino acids from cysteine to phenylalanine. CDR3 DNA is the only sequence kept; it has 48 bases, read in frame from the first base.

Points on this clone: It has no known antigen specificity. The sample holds no much larger clone one base away, and base qualities are not on file.

Using the deep immunoSEQ assay, TCR CDR3 regions were amplified from genomic DNA by multiplex PCR. Extracted genomic DNA from each cell subset was distributed evenly across all wells of several immunoSEQ 96-well plates, and each plate was treated as a replicate. Each replicate PCR for sorted subsets received about 0.2 ug genomic DNA, equal to roughly 30,000 T cell genomes. Purified libraries were measured with a Qubit 3.0 fluorometer, size-checked on a Bioanalyzer 2100, and measured again with the KAPA Library Quantification kit. Every immunoSEQ 96-well plate was sequenced on a dedicated single-read 150-cycle Illumina NextSeq 550 flow cell. Turning to the authors' computational methods: The immunoSEQ output contained only junctional sequences without quality scores, so filtering could not match that applied to full-length reads. To assign V/J genes and CDR3, sequences were annotated using PyIR, a Python wrapper for IgBLAST v1.9, with IMGT germline references. Reads with weak V/J assignments (E-value above 1e-6), missing CDR3, stop codons, out-of-frame junctions, or ambiguous translated residues were removed. V3J clonotypes were defined as sequences sharing the same inferred V gene, J gene, and CDR3 amino acid sequence. The percentage overlap between two repertoires was calculated by dividing the number of shared unique clonotypes by the size of the smaller repertoire. Richness of each repertoire was evaluated using RTK rarefaction, the Chao1 estimator, and Recon v2.1 estimates of unobserved clonotypes. OLGA was used to compute generation probabilities for all TCRbeta clonotypes that the gDNA method yielded from several donors. The clones in this table, taken by TCRdb from immuneACCESS, are in-frame only. Not every clone is retained; where verified, under half of the shortfall comes from an unresolved V gene, and the cause of the rest is unknown. V, J and clone size were drawn from that table, and D and trimming were deduced from the DNA. The sample table lists over 400,000 clones, 95% to 96% of them with a count of one. Jointly, the top ten make up approximately 0.067% of the sample.

This clonotype was sampled from a woman between 25 and 40 years old in good health. The chain is made from TRBV19 and TRBJ2-3; no D gene is confidently identified. Sequencing used naive CD4+ T cells sorted from blood. The cell subset or site label, read with the paper, signifies: CD45RA+ positively selected. The DNA is as follows: TGTGCCAGTAGTCCGGCTAGTCTCGCACGCACAGATACGCAGTATTTT. Its coded protein is CASSPASLARTDTQYF. When the CDR3 is completed using the reference TRBV19 and TRBJ2-3 genes on either side, the full variable domain is DGGITQSPKYLFRKEGQNVTLSCEQNLNHDAMYWYRQDPGQGLRLIYYSQIVNDFQKGDIAEGYSVSREKKESFPLTVTSAQKNPTAFYLCASSPASLARTDTQYFGPGTRLTVL.